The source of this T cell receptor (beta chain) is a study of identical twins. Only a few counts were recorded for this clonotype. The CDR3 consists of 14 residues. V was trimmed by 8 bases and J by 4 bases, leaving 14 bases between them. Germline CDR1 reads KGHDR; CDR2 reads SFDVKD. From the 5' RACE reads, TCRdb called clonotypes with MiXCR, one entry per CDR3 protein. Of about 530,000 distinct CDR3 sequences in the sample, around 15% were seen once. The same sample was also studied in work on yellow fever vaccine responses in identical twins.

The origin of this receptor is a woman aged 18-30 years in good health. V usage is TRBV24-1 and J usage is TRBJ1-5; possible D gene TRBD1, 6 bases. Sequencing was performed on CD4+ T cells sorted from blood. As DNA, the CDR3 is TGTGCCACCAAAGGGGGAGGTGGAAATCAGCCCCAGCATTTT. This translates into CATKGGGGNQPQHF.